This TCR beta chain is drawn from a study of CD8 T cells in Susac syndrome. An amount of RNA that ranged from roughly 0.5 to 1 ug was reverse transcribed with random hexamers. With immunoSEQ multiplex PCR, TCR beta CDR3 was amplified across 54 Vbeta and 13 Jbeta. TCRdb processed the immunoSEQ multiplex PCR reads anew with MiXCR; each CDR3 protein has one entry. This sample has about 130,000 distinct CDR3 sequences; roughly 93% occur once, and the top ten carry 0.25% to 0.35%. CD8+ and CD4+ blood T cells underwent TCR beta sequencing. The patients serving as multiple sclerosis controls were treatment-naive. They had stable or active relapsing-remitting disease and fulfilled revised McDonald criteria. The CD8+ and CD4+ T cells were isolated magnetically using a negative isolation approach, whereas the TEMRA cells were enriched by FACS. The sequence was obtained from a human donor with multiple sclerosis. The sample comprised CD8+ T cells from PBMCs.

The CDR3 loop reads CASGTRRDRGYTF. CDR3 nucleotides: TGTGCTAGTGGTACCCGCAGGGATCGAGGCTACACCTTC. The gene calls are TRBV12-5 and TRBJ1-2; tentatively, D is TRBD1 (5 bases). Germline V gene lookup returns CDR1 LGHNT and CDR2 FRNRAP. The CDR3 is 13 amino acids. Trimming pared 5 bases from V and 8 bases from J, leaving 15 bases between.